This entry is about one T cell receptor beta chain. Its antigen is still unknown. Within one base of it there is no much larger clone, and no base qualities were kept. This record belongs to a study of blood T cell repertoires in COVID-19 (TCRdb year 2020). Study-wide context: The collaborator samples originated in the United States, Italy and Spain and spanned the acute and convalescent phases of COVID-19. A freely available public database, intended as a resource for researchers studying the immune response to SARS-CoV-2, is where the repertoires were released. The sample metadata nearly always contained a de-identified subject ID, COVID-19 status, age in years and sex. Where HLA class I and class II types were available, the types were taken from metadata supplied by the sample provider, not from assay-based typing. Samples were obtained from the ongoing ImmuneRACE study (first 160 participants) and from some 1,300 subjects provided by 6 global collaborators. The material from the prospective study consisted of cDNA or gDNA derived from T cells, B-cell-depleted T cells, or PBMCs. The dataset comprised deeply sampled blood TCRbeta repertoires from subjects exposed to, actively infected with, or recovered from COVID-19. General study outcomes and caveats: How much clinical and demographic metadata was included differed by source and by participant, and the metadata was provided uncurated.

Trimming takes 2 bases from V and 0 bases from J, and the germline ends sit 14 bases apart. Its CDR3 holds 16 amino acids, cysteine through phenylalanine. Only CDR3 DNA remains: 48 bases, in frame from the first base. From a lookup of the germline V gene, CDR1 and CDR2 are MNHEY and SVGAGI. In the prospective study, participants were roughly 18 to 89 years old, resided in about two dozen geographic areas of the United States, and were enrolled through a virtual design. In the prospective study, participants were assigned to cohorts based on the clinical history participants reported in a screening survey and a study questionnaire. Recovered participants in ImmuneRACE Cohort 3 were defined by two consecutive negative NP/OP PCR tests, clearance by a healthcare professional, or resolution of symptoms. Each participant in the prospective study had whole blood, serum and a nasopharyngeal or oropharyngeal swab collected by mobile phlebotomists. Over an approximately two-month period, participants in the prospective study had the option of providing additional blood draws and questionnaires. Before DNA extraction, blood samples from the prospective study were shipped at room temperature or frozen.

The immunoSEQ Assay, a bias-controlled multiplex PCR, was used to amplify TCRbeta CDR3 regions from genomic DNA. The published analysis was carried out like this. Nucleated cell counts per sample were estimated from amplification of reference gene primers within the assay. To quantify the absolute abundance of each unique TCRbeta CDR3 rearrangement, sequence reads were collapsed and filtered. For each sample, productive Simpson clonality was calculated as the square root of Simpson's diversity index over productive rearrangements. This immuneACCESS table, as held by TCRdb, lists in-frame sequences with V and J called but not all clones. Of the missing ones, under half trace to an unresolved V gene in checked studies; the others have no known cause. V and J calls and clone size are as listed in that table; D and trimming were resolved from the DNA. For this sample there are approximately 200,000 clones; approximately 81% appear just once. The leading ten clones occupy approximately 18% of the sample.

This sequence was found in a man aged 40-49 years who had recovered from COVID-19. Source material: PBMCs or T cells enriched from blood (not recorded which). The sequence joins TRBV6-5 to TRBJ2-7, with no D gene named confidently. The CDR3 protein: CASSYKVSAVSYEQYF. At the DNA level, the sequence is TGTGCCAGCAGTTACAAAGTTTCGGCGGTCTCCTACGAGCAGTACTTC.